These 27 T cell receptor beta chains share one sample of origin, sequenced in a study of cytomegalovirus exposure and HLA in healthy donors. It was with 60 Vbeta and 13 Jbeta primers that the PCR ran. This table comes from immunoSEQ multiplex PCR, and its TCRdb copy is limited to in-frame clones, with some not included. The sample yields fewer than 120,000 clones, roughly three quarters seen once. Sequencing was done on a sample of PBMCs. All receptors derive from a man aged 25-45 years in good health and CMV-seropositive.

The V gene is TRBV27, the J gene TRBJ1-1; 7 bases are shared with TRBD1. After removal of 4 bases from V and 8 bases from J, the junction contained 7 bases not matched to a gene. This CDR3 is built from 13 residues. Germline-derived CDR1 and CDR2 are MNHEY and SMNVEV (reference sequence). The CDR3 DNA reads TGTGCCAGCAGTTCCGGGACAGAACAAGAAGCTTTCTTT. Translated: CASSSGTEQEAFF.

V and J are TRBV7-2 and TRBJ2-3, with 8 bases that match TRBD1. V was pared by 1 base and J by 12 bases, with 6 bases of the junction left unmatched. Germline CDR1 and CDR2: SGHTA and FQGNSA. The CDR3 loop spans 13 amino acids. In DNA form, the CDR3 reads TGTGCCAGCAGCTTAGGCAGGGGGCGCCGACAGTATTTT. It specifies CASSLGRGRRQYF. Combining the CDR3 with reference TRBV7-2 and TRBJ2-3 gives the whole variable domain GAGVSQSPSNKVTEKGKDVELRCDPISGHTALYWYRQSLGQGLEFLIYFQGNSAPDKSGLPSDRFSAERTGGSVSTLTIQRTQQEDSAVYLCASSLGRGRRQYFGPGTRLTVL.

The chain carries TRBV5-1 and TRBJ1-4, with D unclear. Trimming shortened V by 7 bases and J by 6 bases, and 13 bases separated the two germline ends. This CDR3 comprises 13 residues. Germline lookup yields CDR1 SGHRS and CDR2 YFSETQ. The CDR3 coding sequence is TGCGCCAGCCAATCAGGTTGGGATGAAAAACTGTTTTTT. This translates into CASQSGWDEKLFF.

The chain joins TRBV9 to TRBJ2-2; 10 nucleotides line up with TRBD2. The germline V gene has CDR1 SGDLS and CDR2 YYNGEE. Germline trimming cut 4 bases from V and 6 bases from J; bases unmatched to any gene: 9. The CDR3 is made up of 16 amino acids. The CDR3 region has the DNA TGTGCCAGCAGCTCCGGAGCGGGGGGGCATTCCGGGGAGCTGTTTTTT. Residues: CASSSGAGGHSGELFF.

CDR3 loop: CASSYSAAPSYGYTF. Written as DNA, the CDR3 is TGTGCCAGCAGTTACTCGGCCGCACCTTCTTATGGCTACACCTTC. This rearrangement joins TRBV6-5 to TRBJ1-2; no clear D. V was trimmed by 0 bases and J by 5 bases, leaving 13 bases between them. CDR1 and CDR2 (germline): MNHEY, SVGAGI. This CDR3 has 15 amino acids.

The genes are TRBV15 and TRBJ2-1; the match to TRBD1 covers 7 bases. The V segment lost 4 bases and the J segment 7 bases; nucleotides outside the gene matches: 4. The CDR3 length is 13 residues. Germline CDR1 LNHNV, CDR2 YYDKDF (reference sequence). CDR3 amino acids: CATSTTTGNEQFF. The CDR3 bases are TGTGCCACCAGCACTACGACAGGGAATGAGCAGTTCTTC. Supplemented by reference TRBV15 and TRBJ2-1, the full variable domain reads DAMVIQNPRYQVTQFGKPVTLSCSQTLNHNVMYWYQQKSSQAPKLLFHYYDKDFNNEADTPDNFQSRRPNTSFCFLDIRSPGLGDTAMYLCATSTTTGNEQFFGPGTRLTVL.

The chain joins TRBV7-9 to TRBJ2-1, with a weak D call TRBD1 (5 bases). Germline values: CDR1 SEHNR, CDR2 FQNEAQ (reference sequence). The CDR3 contains 16 residues. V lost 5 bases and J lost 8, with 22 bases in between. CDR3 sequence reads: CASSPGKGPHPHEQFF. For the CDR3, the DNA is TGTGCCAGCAGCCCCGGCAAGGGGCCCCATCCCCATGAGCAGTTCTTC.

This chain connects TRBV15 to TRBJ1-3; perhaps TRBD1 as D (6 bases). CDR1 is LNHNV and CDR2 is YYDKDF in the germline V gene (reference sequence). The germline V and J ends were trimmed by 0 bases and 0 bases, with 12 bases remaining between them. The CDR3 totals 17 residues. The CDR3 sequence is CATSREDSQVSGNTIYF. In DNA, the CDR3 is TGTGCCACCAGCAGAGAGGACAGCCAGGTCTCTGGAAACACCATATATTTT. Looking up the rest from reference TRBV15 and TRBJ1-3 gives the full variable domain: DAMVIQNPRYQVTQFGKPVTLSCSQTLNHNVMYWYQQKSSQAPKLLFHYYDKDFNNEADTPDNFQSRRPNTSFCFLDIRSPGLGDTAMYLCATSREDSQVSGNTIYFGEGSWLTVV.

This rearrangement joins TRBV9 to TRBJ2-7; D remains ambiguous. Per the germline V gene, CDR1 is SGDLS and CDR2 is YYNGEE. Deletions cut 1 base from V and 2 bases from J, with 10 bases between. The CDR3 runs 14 residues. Here the CDR3 reads CASSVTGLPYEQYF. The CDR3 bases are TGTGCCAGCAGCGTAACTGGGCTTCCCTACGAGCAGTACTTC. Combining the CDR3 with reference TRBV9 and TRBJ2-7 gives the whole variable domain DSGVTQTPKHLITATGQRVTLRCSPRSGDLSVYWYQQSLDQGLQFLIQYYNGEERAKGNILERFSAQQFPDLHSELNLSSLELGDSALYFCASSVTGLPYEQYFGPGTRLTVT.

Regarding this clone: Relative to the germline gene, one junction end is altered; a read error may explain this. The chain employs TRBV14 and TRBJ2-5; the D is unclear. The V gene's germline CDR1 is SGHDN and CDR2 FVKESK. The CDR3 is made up of 17 amino acids. Written as DNA, the CDR3 is TGTGCCAGCAGCCAAGATAACGTATTTCTTGGGCAAGAGACCCAATACTTC. This encodes CASSQDNVFLGQETQYF.

The chain recombines TRBV12-5 with TRBJ2-7, with D possibly being TRBD1 (6 bases). V lost 5 bases and J lost 6, with 11 bases in between. The CDR3 sequence is 12 residues long. The germline gives CDR1 LGHNT, CDR2 FRNRAP. CDR3 nucleotides: TGTGCTAGTGGTACAGGGAATCGCGAGCAGTACTTC. Encoded protein: CASGTGNREQYF.

This chain connects TRBV4-1 to TRBJ2-7, with TRBD2 as a possible D gene (6 bases). The CDR3 extends over 17 amino acids. V was clipped by 4 bases and J by 0 bases, with 19 bases between them. Germline CDR1 reads MGHRA; CDR2 reads YSYEKL. The CDR3: CASSLGKEGSSSYEQYF. The CDR3 DNA follows: TGCGCCAGCAGCCTAGGGAAGGAGGGCTCCAGCTCCTACGAGCAGTACTTC.

This clone was counted once. This chain uses TRBV15 with TRBJ2-2, with 9 bases that match TRBD2. V lost 5 bases and J lost 5; bases outside the gene matches: 3. Germline V gives CDR1 LNHNV, CDR2 YYDKDF (reference sequence). This CDR3 has 14 amino acids. CDR3 sequence (DNA): TGTGCCACCAGCTTTGCGGGGGGGACCGGGGAGCTGTTTTTT. Its protein product is CATSFAGGTGELFF.

The chain recombines TRBV25-1 with TRBJ2-7, with D perhaps TRBD2 (7 bases). This CDR3 contains 16 residues. V was trimmed by 4 bases and J by 2 bases, leaving 18 bases between them. Germline V gene lookup returns CDR1 MGHDK and CDR2 SYGVNS. The CDR3 spells CASSGGRDRGAYEQYF. CDR3 bases: TGTGCCAGCAGTGGGGGGCGGGATCGGGGGGCCTACGAGCAGTACTTC.

This rearrangement joins TRBV2 to TRBJ1-1, with TRBD1 matching over 9 bases. The trim removed 1 base at V and 3 bases at J, leaving 9 bases unmatched. The CDR3 covers 17 residues. From germline, CDR1 is SNHLY and CDR2 FYNNEI. The CDR3 sequence: CASSEEGTGIDYTEAFF. As DNA, the CDR3 is TGTGCCAGCAGTGAAGAGGGGACAGGGATTGATTACACTGAAGCTTTCTTT. The full variable domain, in which reference TRBV2 and TRBJ1-1 provide the parts outside the CDR3, is EPEVTQTPSHQVTQMGQEVILRCVPISNHLYFYWYRQILGQKVEFLVSFYNNEISEKSEIFDDQFSVERPDGSNFTLKIRSTKLEDSAMYFCASSEEGTGIDYTEAFFGQGTRLTVV.

V gene TRBV14 combines with J gene TRBJ2-5; TRBD2 might be the D (6 bases). Germline assignment: CDR1 SGHDN and CDR2 FVKESK. V lost 1 base and J 5 bases, leaving 11 bases between the germline ends. This CDR3 region has 14 residues. CDR3 DNA: TGTGCCAGCAGCCAAGGGGCGGGGCGGGAGACCCAGTACTTC. The encoded protein is CASSQGAGRETQYF.

This rearrangement joins TRBV19 to TRBJ1-4; 9 nucleotides align to TRBD1. V lost 5 bases and J lost 4; bases outside the gene matches: 2. From germline, CDR1 is LNHDA and CDR2 SQIVND (reference sequence). The CDR3 runs 14 residues. CDR3: CASSWTGVNEKLFF. DNA for the CDR3: TGTGCCAGTAGTTGGACAGGGGTTAATGAAAAACTGTTTTTT.

This clone appeared a single time. V usage is TRBV5-5 and J usage is TRBJ1-5; tentative D call: TRBD1 (5 bases). Germline V gene data show CDR1 as SGHKS and CDR2 as YYEKEE (reference sequence). CDR3 size: 14 residues. V was trimmed by 0 bases and J by 3 bases, leaving 7 bases between them. CDR3 nucleotide sequence: TGTGCCAGCAGCTTGGGACAGATCAATCAGCCCCAGCATTTT. Translated, it gives CASSLGQINQPQHF.

The chain is built from TRBV9 and TRBJ2-2, with TRBD1 identical over 8 bases. The CDR3 contains 16 residues. Germline V CDR1 and CDR2: SGDLS, YYNGEE. J lost 0 bases, V lost 4 bases, and 5 bases had no gene match. The CDR3 loop is CASSLRQGTNTGELFF. The CDR3 nucleotides are TGTGCCAGCAGCCTCCGACAGGGGACGAACACCGGGGAGCTGTTTTTT. The full variable domain, with the rest looked up from reference TRBV9 and TRBJ2-2, is DSGVTQTPKHLITATGQRVTLRCSPRSGDLSVYWYQQSLDQGLQFLIQYYNGEERAKGNILERFSAQQFPDLHSELNLSSLELGDSALYFCASSLRQGTNTGELFFGEGSRLTVL.

This CDR3 is CASSERPTNEKLFF. CDR3 DNA sequence: TGTGCCAGCAGTGAACGTCCCACTAATGAAAAACTGTTTTTT. The J gene is TRBJ1-4, the V gene TRBV2; D gene ambiguous. CDR3 length equals 14 residues. The germline V and J ends were trimmed by 2 bases and 2 bases, with 6 bases remaining between them. Germline CDR1 and CDR2: SNHLY and FYNNEI.

This chain joins TRBV7-9 and TRBJ2-5, with 10 bases fitting TRBD2. This CDR3 has 17 residues. The trim removed 4 bases at V and 2 bases at J, leaving 10 bases unmatched. Germline V gene data show CDR1 as SEHNR and CDR2 as FQNEAQ (reference sequence). DNA for the CDR3: TGTGCCAGCAGCTCACCCTTTAGCGGGGGGCCTCAAGAGACCCAGTACTTC. As protein: CASSSPFSGGPQETQYF.

The chain has TRBV19 and TRBJ2-7; 13 bases are a match to TRBD2. The CDR3 sequence is 16 residues long. Unmatched junction bases numbered 5, after V lost 5 bases and J lost 1 base. Germline-derived CDR1 and CDR2 are LNHDA and SQIVND (reference sequence). The CDR3 reads CASSLGTSGVSYEQYF. As DNA, the CDR3 is TGTGCCAGTAGTCTTGGGACTAGCGGGGTTTCCTACGAGCAGTACTTC.

The chain carries TRBV19 and TRBJ2-1; D perhaps matches TRBD2 (6 bases). This CDR3 region has 16 residues. Looked up from germline, CDR1 is LNHDA and CDR2 is SQIVND (reference sequence). V gave up 3 bases and J gave up 1 base, with 13 bases separating them. The CDR3 sequence is CASSMTGSGSYNEQFF. The CDR3, as DNA: TGTGCCAGTAGTATGACGGGAAGCGGGTCCTACAATGAGCAGTTCTTC.

The count of this clone is one. The CDR3 DNA sequence: TGTGCCAGCAGCGTAGAGTGGAGGGCGAACACTGAAGCTTTCTTT. Protein: CASSVEWRANTEAFF. The chain joins TRBV9 to TRBJ1-1; D ambiguous. The CDR3 contains 15 residues. The germline V gene has CDR1 SGDLS and CDR2 YYNGEE. V lost 0 bases and J 1 base, leaving 10 bases between the germline ends.

This chain joins TRBV9 and TRBJ1-2; tentative D call: TRBD1 (6 bases). Germline lookup yields CDR1 SGDLS and CDR2 YYNGEE. The CDR3 length is 15 residues. V was pared by 2 bases and J by 6 bases, with 17 bases between. The DNA of the CDR3 is TGTGCCAGCAGCGTCTGGGGGGGGGCTGCCAATGGCTACACCTTC. Encoded protein: CASSVWGGAANGYTF.

This clone was seen a handful of times. The chain couples TRBV7-2 to TRBJ1-1; a weak D match, TRBD1 (6 bases). The CDR3 loop spans 15 amino acids. The V end lost 5 bases, the J end lost 4 bases, and 17 bases lay between the germline ends. Germline V gene lookup returns CDR1 SGHTA and CDR2 FQGNSA. The CDR3 is CASSPGVGVGTEAFF. DNA of the CDR3: TGTGCCAGCAGCCCAGGGGTAGGGGTGGGCACTGAAGCTTTCTTT.

This clone showed up just a few times. The chain employs TRBV29-1 and TRBJ2-6, with D possibly being TRBD1 (6 bases). Trimming removed 4 bases from V and 2 bases from J, with 15 bases in between. CDR3 size: 16 residues. Germline loops: CDR1 SQVTM, CDR2 ANQGSEA. As DNA, the CDR3 is TGCAGCGTTGGATTAAACAGGGAAACTGGGGCCAACGTCCTGACTTTC. Its translation is CSVGLNRETGANVLTF.